This TCR beta chain was captured in a study of blood T cells in healthy people across ages. The use of a sample-barcoded 5' primer and a J-beta primer mix characterized a second PCR of roughly 6 to 11 cycles. The template-switch adaptor was a 5' adaptor with 12 random nucleotides. It tagged each cDNA molecule. Using its own MiXCR run on the 5' RACE reads, TCRdb lists one record per CDR3 protein. Of roughly 800,000 distinct CDR3 sequences in the sample, roughly 64% were seen once. Those donating, healthy Caucasian individuals from Russia, were aged about 6 to 100. For every donor, a draw yielded around 10 milliliters of peripheral blood. This CDR3 region has 12 residues. Germline CDR1 ENHRY, CDR2 SYGVKD. Trimming left V 10 bases short and J 2 bases short, with 11 bases between.

The rearrangement joins TRBV10-3 to TRBJ2-5; D might be TRBD1 or TRBD2, each matching 6 bases. Sequencing was performed on blood. This TCR was sampled from a man aged 25-40 years in good health. Here the CDR3 reads CATGAQQETQYF. The DNA for the CDR3 is TGTGCCACGGGGGCCCAGCAAGAGACCCAGTACTTC.